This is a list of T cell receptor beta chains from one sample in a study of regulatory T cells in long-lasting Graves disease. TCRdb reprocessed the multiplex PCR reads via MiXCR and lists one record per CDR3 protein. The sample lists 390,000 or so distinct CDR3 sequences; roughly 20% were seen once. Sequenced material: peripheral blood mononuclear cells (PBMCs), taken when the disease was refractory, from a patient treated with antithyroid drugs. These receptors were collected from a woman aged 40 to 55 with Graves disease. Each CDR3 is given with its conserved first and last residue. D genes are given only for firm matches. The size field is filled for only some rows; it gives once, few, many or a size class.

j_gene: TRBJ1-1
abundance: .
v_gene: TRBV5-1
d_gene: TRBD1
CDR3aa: CASSSSLDRALNTEAFF
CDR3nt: TGCGCCAGCAGCTCCTCGCTCGACAGGGCACTGAACACTGAAGCTTTCTTT

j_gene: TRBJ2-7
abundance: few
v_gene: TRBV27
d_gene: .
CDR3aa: CASKAQGGLTYEQYF
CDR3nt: TGTGCCAGCAAGGCACAGGGAGGGTTAACCTACGAGCAGTACTTC

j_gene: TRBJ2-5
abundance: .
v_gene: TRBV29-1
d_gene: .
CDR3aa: CSALKQGGFETQYF
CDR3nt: TGCAGCGCCTTAAAGCAGGGTGGTTTTGAGACCCAGTACTTC

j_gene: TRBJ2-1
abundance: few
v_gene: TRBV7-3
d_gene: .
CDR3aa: CASSLNGGNSYNEQFF
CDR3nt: TGTGCCAGCAGCTTAAATGGGGGAAACTCCTACAATGAGCAGTTCTTC

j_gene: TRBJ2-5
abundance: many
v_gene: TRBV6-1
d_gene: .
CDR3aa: CASRTRDTPQETQYF
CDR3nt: TGTGCCAGCAGAACCCGGGACACCCCACAAGAGACCCAGTACTTC

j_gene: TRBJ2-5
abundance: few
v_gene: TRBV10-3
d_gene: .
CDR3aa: CAIREVGTQYF
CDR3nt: TGTGCCATCAGGGAGGTTGGGACCCAGTACTTC

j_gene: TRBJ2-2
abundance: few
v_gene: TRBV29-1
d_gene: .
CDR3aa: CSVLWDTGELFF
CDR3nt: TGCAGCGTCCTTTGGGACACCGGGGAGCTGTTTTTT

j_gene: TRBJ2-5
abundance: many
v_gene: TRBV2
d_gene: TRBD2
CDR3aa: CASSEAGAGEDQETQYF
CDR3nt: TGTGCCAGCAGTGAAGCTGGGGCGGGAGAGGACCAAGAGACCCAGTACTTC

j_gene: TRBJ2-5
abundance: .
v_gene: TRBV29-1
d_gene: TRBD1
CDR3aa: CSVTGTGTHQTQYF
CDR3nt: TGCAGCGTCACCGGGACAGGGACCCACCAGACCCAGTACTTC

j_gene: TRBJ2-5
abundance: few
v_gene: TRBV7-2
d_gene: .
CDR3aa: CASSLGNRALETQYF
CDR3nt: TGTGCCAGCAGCTTAGGGAACAGGGCCCTAGAGACCCAGTACTTC

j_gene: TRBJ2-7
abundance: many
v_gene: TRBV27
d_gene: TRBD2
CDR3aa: CASTPSGRSDYEQYF
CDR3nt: TGTGCCAGCACCCCGAGCGGGAGGAGCGACTACGAGCAGTACTTC

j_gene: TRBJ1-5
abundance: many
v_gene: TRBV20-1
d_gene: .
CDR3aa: CSARANNDQPQHF
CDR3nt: TGCAGTGCTAGGGCTAATAATGATCAGCCCCAGCATTTT

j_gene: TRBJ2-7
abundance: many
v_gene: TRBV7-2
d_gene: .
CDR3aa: CASSTSAVSSYEQYF
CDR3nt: TGTGCCAGCAGCACATCAGCGGTTAGCTCCTACGAGCAGTACTTC

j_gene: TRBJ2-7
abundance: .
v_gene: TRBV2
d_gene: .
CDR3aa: CASSEALGLGSSYEQYF
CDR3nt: TGTGCCAGCAGTGAAGCGCTTGGTCTGGGCTCCTCCTACGAGCAGTACTTC

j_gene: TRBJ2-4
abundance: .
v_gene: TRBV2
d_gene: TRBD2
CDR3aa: CASRQTGTSGRELNIQYF
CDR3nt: TGTGCCAGCAGGCAAACCGGGACTAGCGGGAGGGAATTGAACATTCAGTACTTC

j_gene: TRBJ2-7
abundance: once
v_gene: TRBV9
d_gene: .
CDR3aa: CASSASQGEDEQYF
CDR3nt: TGTGCCAGCAGCGCCTCTCAGGGGGAGGACGAGCAGTACTTC

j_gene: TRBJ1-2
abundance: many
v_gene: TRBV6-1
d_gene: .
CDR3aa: CASRTTVNYGYTF
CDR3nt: TGTGCCAGCAGAACTACAGTTAACTATGGCTACACCTTC

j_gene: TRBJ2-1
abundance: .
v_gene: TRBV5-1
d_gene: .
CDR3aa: CASSLVRGPFNNEQFF
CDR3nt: TGCGCCAGCAGCTTGGTACGGGGACCCTTCAACAATGAGCAGTTCTTC

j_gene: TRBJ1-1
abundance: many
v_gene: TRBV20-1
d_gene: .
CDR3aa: CSATLRGTEAFF
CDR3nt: TGCAGTGCCACATTGCGGGGGACTGAAGCTTTCTTT

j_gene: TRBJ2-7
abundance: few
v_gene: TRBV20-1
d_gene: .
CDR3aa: CSACEYSYEQYF
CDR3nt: TGCAGTGCTTGTGAATACTCCTACGAGCAGTACTTC

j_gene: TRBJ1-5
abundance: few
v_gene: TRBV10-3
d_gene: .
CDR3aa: CAISESNREVIGNQPQHF
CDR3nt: TGTGCCATCAGTGAGTCGAACAGGGAGGTAATAGGCAATCAGCCCCAGCATTTT

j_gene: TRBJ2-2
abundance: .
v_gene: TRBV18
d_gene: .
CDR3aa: CASSPLLELGELFF
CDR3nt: TGTGCCAGCTCACCCCTCCTCGAGCTCGGGGAGCTGTTTTTT

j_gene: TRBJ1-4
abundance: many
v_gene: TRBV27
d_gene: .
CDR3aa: CASSLSSLNEKLFF
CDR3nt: TGTGCCAGCAGTTTATCGTCCTTGAATGAAAAACTGTTTTTT